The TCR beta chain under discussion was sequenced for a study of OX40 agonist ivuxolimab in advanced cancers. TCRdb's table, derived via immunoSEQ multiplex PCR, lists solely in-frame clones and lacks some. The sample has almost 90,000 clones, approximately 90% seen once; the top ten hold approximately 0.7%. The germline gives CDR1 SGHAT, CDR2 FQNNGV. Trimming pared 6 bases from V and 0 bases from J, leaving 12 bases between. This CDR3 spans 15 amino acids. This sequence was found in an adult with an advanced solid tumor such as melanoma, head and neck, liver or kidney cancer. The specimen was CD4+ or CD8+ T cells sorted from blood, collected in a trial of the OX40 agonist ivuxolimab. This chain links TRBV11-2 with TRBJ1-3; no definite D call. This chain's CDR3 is CASRPGVSSGNTIYF. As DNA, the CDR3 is TGTGCCAGCAGGCCCGGGGTTAGCTCTGGAAACACCATATATTTT.